This TCR beta chain was observed in a study of T cells after somatic rescue of genetic block. TCRdb's table, derived via immunoSEQ multiplex PCR, lists solely in-frame clones and lacks some. In the table there are 65,000 to 70,000 clones, roughly 94% of which are singletons. Germline-derived CDR1 and CDR2 are LNHDA and SQIVND (reference sequence). The CDR3 has 14 residues. Trimming removed 4 bases at V and 4 bases at J, with 11 bases between. V usage is TRBV19 and J usage is TRBJ1-5; weak D call: TRBD1 (6 bases). Sequencing was done on a sample of peripheral blood mononuclear cells (PBMCs). The TCR sequence derives from a man aged 40-49 years. The CDR3 DNA reads as TGTGCCAGTAGTACTACAGGGACAAATCAGCCCCAGCATTTT. It is translated as CASSTTGTNQPQHF.